The 2 T cell receptor beta chains in this list originate from one sample, sequenced in a study of CD4+ T cells in melanoma. Method: immunoSEQ multiplex PCR; TCRdb's copy keeps in-frame clones and lacks some. Among more than 90,000 clones listed, around 92% were seen once. Sequencing was performed on peripheral blood. The receptors derive from a human donor with melanoma.

CDR3 DNA sequence: TGTGCCAGCAGCGAACAGGGGGCGCGAAATGAGCAGTTCTTC. Its protein product is CASSEQGARNEQFF. The chain carries TRBV11-3 and TRBJ2-1; 9 bases agree with TRBD1. V shed 5 bases, J shed 7 bases, and the junction held 6 bases outside the gene matches. This CDR3 has 14 residues. CDR1 is SGHNT, CDR2 YENEEA, per germline.

The chain couples TRBV27 to TRBJ1-2; D remains unclear. CDR1 and CDR2 from the germline V gene are MNHEY and SMNVEV (reference sequence). CDR3 length: 14 residues. Trimming took 9 bases from V and 2 from J, leaving 16 bases between them. The CDR3 is CASGWRNTNYGYTF. CDR3 nucleotides: TGTGCCAGTGGGTGGAGGAATACGAACTATGGCTACACCTTC.